One TCR beta chain is described in this entry. What it binds is unknown. These data come from a study of Graves' ophthalmopathy and Graves' hyperthyroidism. Study observations and caveats: Ophthalmopathy progression was predicted by the model at less than 71% sensitivity and 72% to 80% specificity. Among expanded thyroid clonotypes above 0.001 frequency, most also occurred in blood.

V dropped 8 bases and J dropped 4 bases, with 14 bases sitting between them. The CDR3 sequence is 13 residues long. Newly diagnosed, the hyperthyroidism patients had under 2 months' duration and were aged 18 to 65. In this cohort, patients with other autoimmune diseases, uncontrolled infections, pregnancy or lactation were excluded. Amplification from RNA transcripts yielded the TCR beta CDR3 regions. An initial RT-PCR round employing HTBI primers preceded a second-round multiplex PCR. Using its own MiXCR run on the multiplex PCR reads, TCRdb lists one record per CDR3 protein. The sample includes 500,000 to 600,000 distinct CDR3 sequences, under 45% of them seen just once.

The source material was peripheral blood or thyroid tissue (not recorded which). The chain employs TRBV12-3 or TRBV12-4 and TRBJ2-5; weak D call: TRBD2 (5 bases). The clonotype comes from an adult man with Graves' hyperthyroidism. The CDR3 DNA reads TGTGCCAGCGGGAGAGTCGGCGGAGAGACCCAGTACTTC. This encodes CASGRVGGETQYF.